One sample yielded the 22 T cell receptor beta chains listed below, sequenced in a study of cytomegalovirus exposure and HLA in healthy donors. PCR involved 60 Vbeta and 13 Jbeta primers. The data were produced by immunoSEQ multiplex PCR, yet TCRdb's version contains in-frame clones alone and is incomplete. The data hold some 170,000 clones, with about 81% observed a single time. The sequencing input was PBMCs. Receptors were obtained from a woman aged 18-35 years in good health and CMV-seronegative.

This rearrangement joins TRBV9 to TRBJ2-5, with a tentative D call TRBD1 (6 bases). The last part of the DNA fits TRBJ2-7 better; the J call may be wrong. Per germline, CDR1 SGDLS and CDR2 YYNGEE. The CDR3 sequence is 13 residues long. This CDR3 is CASSGTDTYEQYF. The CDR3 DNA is TGTGCCAGCAGCGGGACAGATACCTACGAGCAGTACTTC.

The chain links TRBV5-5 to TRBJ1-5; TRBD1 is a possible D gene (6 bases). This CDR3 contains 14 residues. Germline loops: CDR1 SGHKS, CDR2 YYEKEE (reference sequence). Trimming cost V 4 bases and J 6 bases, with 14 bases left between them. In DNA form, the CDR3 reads TGTGCCAGCAGCAGAGATCAGGGGAGTCAGCCCCAGCATTTT. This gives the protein CASSRDQGSQPQHF.

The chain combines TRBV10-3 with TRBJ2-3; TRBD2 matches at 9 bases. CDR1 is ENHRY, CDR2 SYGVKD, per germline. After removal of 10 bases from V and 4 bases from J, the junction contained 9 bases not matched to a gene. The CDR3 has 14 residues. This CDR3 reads CASKSGGSPDTQYF. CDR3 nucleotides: TGTGCCAGCAAAAGCGGGGGGTCTCCAGATACGCAGTATTTT.

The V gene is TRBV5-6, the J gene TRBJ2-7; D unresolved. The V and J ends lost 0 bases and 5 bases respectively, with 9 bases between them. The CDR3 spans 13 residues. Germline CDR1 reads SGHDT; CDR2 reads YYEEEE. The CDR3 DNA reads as TGTGCCAGCAGCTTGGTGGCATTTGACGAGCAGTACTTC. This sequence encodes CASSLVAFDEQYF. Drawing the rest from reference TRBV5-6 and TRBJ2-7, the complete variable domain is DAGVTQSPTHLIKTRGQQVTLRCSPKSGHDTVSWYQQALGQGPQFIFQYYEEEERQRGNFPDRFSGHQFPNYSSELNVNALLLGDSALYLCASSLVAFDEQYFGPGTRLTVT.

CDR3 sequence reads: CASSPSKTQGAATDTQYF. The CDR3 DNA reads TGTGCCAGCAGCCCCTCGAAGACACAGGGGGCGGCCACAGATACGCAGTATTTT. The chain employs TRBV7-9 and TRBJ2-3, with TRBD1 matching 9 bases. The V and J ends lost 5 bases and 2 bases, in that order; junction bases with no gene match: 14. Germline V CDR1 and CDR2: SEHNR, FQNEAQ (reference sequence). CDR3 size: 18 residues.

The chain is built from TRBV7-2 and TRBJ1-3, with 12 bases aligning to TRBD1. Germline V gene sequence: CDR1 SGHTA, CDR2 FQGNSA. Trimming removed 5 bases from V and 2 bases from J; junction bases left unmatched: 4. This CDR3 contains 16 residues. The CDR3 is CASSQGTGGTGNTIYF. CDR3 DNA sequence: TGTGCCAGCAGCCAAGGGACAGGGGGCACTGGAAACACCATATATTTT.

Here the CDR3 DNA reads TGTGCCAGCAGCCTACAGGGACCCTATGGCTACACCTTC. It translates to CASSLQGPYGYTF. V gene TRBV7-9 combines with J gene TRBJ1-2, with a possible D match to TRBD1 (6 bases). CDR3 length equals 13 residues. V gave up 5 bases and J gave up 4 bases, with 11 bases separating them. Looked up from germline, CDR1 is SEHNR and CDR2 is FQNEAQ (reference sequence).

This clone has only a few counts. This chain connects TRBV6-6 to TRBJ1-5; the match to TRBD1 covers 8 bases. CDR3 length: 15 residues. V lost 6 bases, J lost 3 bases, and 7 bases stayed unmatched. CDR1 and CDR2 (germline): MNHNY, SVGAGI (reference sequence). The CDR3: CASRDRGGNNQPQHF. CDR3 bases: TGTGCCAGCAGAGACAGGGGAGGAAACAATCAGCCCCAGCATTTT.

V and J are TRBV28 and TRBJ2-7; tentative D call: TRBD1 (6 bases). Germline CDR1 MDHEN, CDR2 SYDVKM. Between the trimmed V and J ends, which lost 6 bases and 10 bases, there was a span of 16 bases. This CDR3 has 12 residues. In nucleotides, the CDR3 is TGTGCCAGCAGCGCACAAAGACAGGACCAGTACTTC. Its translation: CASSAQRQDQYF.

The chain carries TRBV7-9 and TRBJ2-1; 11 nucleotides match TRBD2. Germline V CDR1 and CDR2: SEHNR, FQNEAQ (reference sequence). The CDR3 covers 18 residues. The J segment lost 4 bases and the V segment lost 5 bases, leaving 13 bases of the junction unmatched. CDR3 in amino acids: CASSLGTSGISSYNEQFF. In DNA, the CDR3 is TGTGCCAGCAGCCTTGGGACTAGCGGCATTTCTTCTTACAATGAGCAGTTCTTC.

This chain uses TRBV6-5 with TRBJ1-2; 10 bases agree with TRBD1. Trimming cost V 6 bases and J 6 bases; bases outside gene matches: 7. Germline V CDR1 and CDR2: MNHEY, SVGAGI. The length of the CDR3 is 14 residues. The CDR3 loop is CASREGTGDDGYTF. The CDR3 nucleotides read TGTGCCAGCAGGGAAGGGACAGGGGACGATGGCTACACCTTC.

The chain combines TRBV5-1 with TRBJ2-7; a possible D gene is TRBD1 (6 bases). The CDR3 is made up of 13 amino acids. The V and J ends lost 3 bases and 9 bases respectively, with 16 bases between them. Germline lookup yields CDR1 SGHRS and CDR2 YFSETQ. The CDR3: CASSSNRETAQYF. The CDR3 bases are TGCGCCAGCAGCTCGAACAGGGAGACGGCGCAGTACTTC.

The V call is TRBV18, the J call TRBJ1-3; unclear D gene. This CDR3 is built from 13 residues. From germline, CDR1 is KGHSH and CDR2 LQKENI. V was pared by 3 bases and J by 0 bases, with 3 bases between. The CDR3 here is CASSPGSGNTIYF. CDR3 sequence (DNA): TGTGCCAGCTCACCCGGCTCTGGAAACACCATATATTTT. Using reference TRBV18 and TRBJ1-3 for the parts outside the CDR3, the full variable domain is NAGVMQNPRHLVRRRGQEARLRCSPMKGHSHVYWYRQLPEEGLKFMVYLQKENIIDESGMPKERFSAEFPKEGPSILRIQQVVRGDSAAYFCASSPGSGNTIYFGEGSWLTVV.

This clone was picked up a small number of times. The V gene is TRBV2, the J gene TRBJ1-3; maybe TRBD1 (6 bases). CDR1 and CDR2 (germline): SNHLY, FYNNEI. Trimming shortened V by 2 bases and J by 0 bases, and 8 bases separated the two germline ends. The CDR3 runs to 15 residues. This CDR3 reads CASSEQGNSGNTIYF. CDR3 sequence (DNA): TGTGCCAGCAGTGAACAGGGGAACTCTGGAAACACCATATATTTT.

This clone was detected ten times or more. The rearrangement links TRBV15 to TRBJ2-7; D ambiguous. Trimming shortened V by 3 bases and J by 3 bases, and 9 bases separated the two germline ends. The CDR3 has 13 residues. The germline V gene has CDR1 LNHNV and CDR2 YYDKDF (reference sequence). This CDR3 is CATSSPQVYEQYF. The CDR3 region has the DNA TGTGCCACCAGCAGCCCCCAGGTCTACGAGCAGTACTTC.

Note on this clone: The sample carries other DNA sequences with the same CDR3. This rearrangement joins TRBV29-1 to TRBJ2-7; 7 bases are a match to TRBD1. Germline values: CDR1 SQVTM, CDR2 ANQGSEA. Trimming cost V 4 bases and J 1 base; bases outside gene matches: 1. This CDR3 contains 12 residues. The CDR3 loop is CSVVTGSYEQYF. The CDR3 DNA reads TGCAGCGTTGTGACAGGGTCCTACGAGCAGTACTTC.

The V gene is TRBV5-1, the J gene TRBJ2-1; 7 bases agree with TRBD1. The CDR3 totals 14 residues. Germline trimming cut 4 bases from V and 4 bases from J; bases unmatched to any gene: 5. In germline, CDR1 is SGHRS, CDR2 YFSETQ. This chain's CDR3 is CASSHGTEYNEQFF. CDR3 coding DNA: TGCGCCAGCAGCCACGGGACAGAGTACAATGAGCAGTTCTTC.

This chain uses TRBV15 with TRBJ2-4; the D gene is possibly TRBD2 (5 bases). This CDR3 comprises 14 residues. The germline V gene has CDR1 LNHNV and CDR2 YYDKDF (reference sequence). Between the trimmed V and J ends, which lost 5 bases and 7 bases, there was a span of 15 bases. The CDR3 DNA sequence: TGTGCCACCAGCTTGAGGGTAGGAAACAACATTCAGTACTTC. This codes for CATSLRVGNNIQYF.

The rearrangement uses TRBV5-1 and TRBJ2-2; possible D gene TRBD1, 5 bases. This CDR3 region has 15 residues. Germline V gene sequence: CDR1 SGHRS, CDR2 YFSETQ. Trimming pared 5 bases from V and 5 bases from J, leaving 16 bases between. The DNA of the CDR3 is TGCGCCAGCAGAGTGAGACAGCAGGAGACCGGGGAGCTGTTTTTT. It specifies CASRVRQQETGELFF.

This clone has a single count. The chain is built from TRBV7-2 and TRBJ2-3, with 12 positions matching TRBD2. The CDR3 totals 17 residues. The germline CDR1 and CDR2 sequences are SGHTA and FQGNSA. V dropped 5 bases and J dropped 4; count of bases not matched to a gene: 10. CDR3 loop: CASSPGLAGTVADTQYF. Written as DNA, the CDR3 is TGTGCCAGCAGCCCTGGACTAGCGGGGACCGTCGCAGATACGCAGTATTTT.

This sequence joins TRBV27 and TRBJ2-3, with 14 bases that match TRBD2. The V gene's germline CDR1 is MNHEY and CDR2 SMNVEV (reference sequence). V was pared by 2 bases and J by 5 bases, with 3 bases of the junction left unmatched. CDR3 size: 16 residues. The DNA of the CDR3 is TGTGCCAGCAGTTTAGGGACTAGCGGGGGTGGAGATACGCAGTATTTT. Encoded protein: CASSLGTSGGGDTQYF.

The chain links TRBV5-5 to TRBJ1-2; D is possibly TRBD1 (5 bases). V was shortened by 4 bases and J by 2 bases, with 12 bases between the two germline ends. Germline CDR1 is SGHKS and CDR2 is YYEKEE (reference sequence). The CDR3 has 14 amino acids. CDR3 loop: CASSPRGDNYGYTF. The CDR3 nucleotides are TGTGCCAGCAGCCCCCGGGGGGACAACTATGGCTACACCTTC.